These 2 T cell receptor beta chains came from one sample sequenced in a study of control samples from healthy donors and cancer patients. Sequencing used immunoSEQ multiplex PCR; TCRdb keeps in-frame clones, though not all of them. The sample holds about 92,000 clones, approximately 82% seen once. The sample was blood. These receptors all come from a woman aged 55-69 years in good health.

The table lists this clone with a count of one. The chain joins TRBV7-9 to TRBJ2-1, with 8 bases lining up with TRBD2. Losses at the gene ends were 1 base for V and 1 base for J; bases not matched to a gene: 12. The CDR3 contains 19 residues. From germline, CDR1 is SEHNR and CDR2 FQNEAQ (reference sequence). CDR3 residues: CASSLDRSLSGGSYNEQFF. The CDR3 region has the DNA TGTGCCAGCAGCTTAGATAGGTCGTTGAGCGGGGGATCCTACAATGAGCAGTTCTTC.

This chain connects TRBV20-1 to TRBJ2-1; D may be TRBD2 (6 bases). Per the germline V gene, CDR1 is DFQATT and CDR2 is SNEGSKA (reference sequence). The CDR3 contains 15 residues. Deletions cut 3 bases from V and 3 bases from J, with 15 bases between. CDR3 sequence reads: CSASSAGPFYNEQFF. The CDR3 nucleotides are TGCAGTGCTAGTTCTGCGGGGCCCTTCTACAATGAGCAGTTCTTC.